The clone carrying this TCR beta chain was recorded a few times. The antigen remains unidentified. Peptide-pool stimulation followed by sequencing identified expanded antigen-specific CD4+ clonotypes in the ViraFEST assay. Culture proceeded for approximately 9 days, and CD4+ T cells were then isolated. Vaccinated recipients, who were negative for nucleocapsid antibodies, had no history of SARS-CoV-2 infection. The authors exchanged half the medium for IL-2 medium on days 3 and 7. The data derive from a study of vaccination effects on CD4 cells after COVID-19. The study's findings and limits: There was only 1 of 255 vaccine-induced clones in healthy vaccinees that cross-reacted with common cold coronaviruses.

The CDR3 runs to 16 residues. CDR1 is GTSNPN and CDR2 is SVGIG in the germline V gene (reference sequence). V shed 0 bases, J shed 1 base, and the junction held 5 bases outside the gene matches. TCRdb's copy holds only in-frame clones and misses some; the assay was immunoSEQ multiplex PCR. The table includes about 38,000 clones, more than 60% detected once. The chain recombines TRBV30 with TRBJ2-3; TRBD2 agrees at 9 bases. The TCR sequence derives from a human donor who received a COVID-19 vaccine. The specimen was CD4+ T cells from PBMCs cultured with SARS-CoV-2 spike peptides, collected before COVID-19 vaccination. The CDR3 region has the DNA TGTGCCTGGAGTGTTCCGGGACTAGCAGGCACAGATACGCAGTATTTT. Its protein is CAWSVPGLAGTDTQYF.